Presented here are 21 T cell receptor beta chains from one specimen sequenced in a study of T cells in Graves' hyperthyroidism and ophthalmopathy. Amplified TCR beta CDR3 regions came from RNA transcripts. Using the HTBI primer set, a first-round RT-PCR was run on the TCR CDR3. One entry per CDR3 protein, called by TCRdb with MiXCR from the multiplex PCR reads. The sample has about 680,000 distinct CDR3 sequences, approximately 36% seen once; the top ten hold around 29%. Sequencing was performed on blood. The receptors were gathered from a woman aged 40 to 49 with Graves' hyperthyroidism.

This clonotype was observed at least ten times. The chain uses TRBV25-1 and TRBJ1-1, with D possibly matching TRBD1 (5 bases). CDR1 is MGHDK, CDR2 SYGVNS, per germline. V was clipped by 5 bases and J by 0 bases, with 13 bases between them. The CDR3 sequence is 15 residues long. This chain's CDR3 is CASSNPGTVNTEAFF. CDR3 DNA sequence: TGTGCCAGCAGTAACCCCGGGACGGTGAACACTGAAGCTTTCTTT.

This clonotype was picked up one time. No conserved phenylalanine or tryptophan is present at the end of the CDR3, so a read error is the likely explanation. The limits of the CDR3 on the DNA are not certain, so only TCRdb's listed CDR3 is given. The CDR3 sequence is CASSSPRD. V and J are TRBV7-2 and TRBJ1-6. Germline V lookup: CDR1 SGHTA, CDR2 FQGNSA. From its first to its last residue, the CDR3 has 8 amino acids.

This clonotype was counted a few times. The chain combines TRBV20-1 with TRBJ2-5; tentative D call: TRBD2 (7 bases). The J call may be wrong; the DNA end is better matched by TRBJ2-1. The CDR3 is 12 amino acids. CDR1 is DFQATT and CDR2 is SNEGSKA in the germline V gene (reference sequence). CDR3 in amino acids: CSAKGGGHEQFF. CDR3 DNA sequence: TGCAGTGCCAAAGGGGGGGGGCATGAGCAGTTCTTC.

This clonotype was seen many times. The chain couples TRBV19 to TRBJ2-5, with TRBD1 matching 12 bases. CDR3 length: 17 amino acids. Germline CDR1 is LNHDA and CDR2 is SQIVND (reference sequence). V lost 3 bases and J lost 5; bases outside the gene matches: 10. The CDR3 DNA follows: TGTGCCAGTAGTATTCGTTCAGGGACAGGGGGCTTTGAGACCCAGTACTTC. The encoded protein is CASSIRSGTGGFETQYF.

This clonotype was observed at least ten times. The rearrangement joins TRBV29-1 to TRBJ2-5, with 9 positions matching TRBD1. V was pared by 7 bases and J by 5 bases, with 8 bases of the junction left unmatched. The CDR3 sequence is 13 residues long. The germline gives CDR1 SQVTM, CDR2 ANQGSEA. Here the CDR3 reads CSAPGQGDETQYF. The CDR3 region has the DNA TGCAGCGCACCGGGACAGGGAGACGAGACCCAGTACTTC.

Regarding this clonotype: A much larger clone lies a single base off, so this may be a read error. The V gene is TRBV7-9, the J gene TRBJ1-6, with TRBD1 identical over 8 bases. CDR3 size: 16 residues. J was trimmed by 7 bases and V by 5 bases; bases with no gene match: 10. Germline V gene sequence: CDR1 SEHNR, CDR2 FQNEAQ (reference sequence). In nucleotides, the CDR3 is TGTGCCAGCAGCCCTTGGACAGGGTCGCAAAATTCACCCCTCCACTTT. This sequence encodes CASSPWTGSQNSPLHF.

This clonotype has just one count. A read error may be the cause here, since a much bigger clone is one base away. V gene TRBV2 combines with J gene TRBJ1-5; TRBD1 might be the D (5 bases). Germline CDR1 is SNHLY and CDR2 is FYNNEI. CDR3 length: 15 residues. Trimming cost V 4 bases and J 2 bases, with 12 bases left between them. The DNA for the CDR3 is TGTGCCAGCAGTGTGGGGAGGGGAGGCAATCAGCCCCAGCATTTT. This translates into CASSVGRGGNQPQHF. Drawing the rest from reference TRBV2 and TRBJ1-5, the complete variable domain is EPEVTQTPSHQVTQMGQEVILRCVPISNHLYFYWYRQILGQKVEFLVSFYNNEISEKSEIFDDQFSVERPDGSNFTLKIRSTKLEDSAMYFCASSVGRGGNQPQHFGDGTRLSIL.

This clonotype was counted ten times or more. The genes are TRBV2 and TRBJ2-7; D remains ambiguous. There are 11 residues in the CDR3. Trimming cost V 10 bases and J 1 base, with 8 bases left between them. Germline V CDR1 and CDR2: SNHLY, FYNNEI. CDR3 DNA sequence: TGTGCCACCAGGCAGTCCTACGAGCAGTACTTC. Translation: CATRQSYEQYF. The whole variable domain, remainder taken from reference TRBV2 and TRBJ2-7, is EPEVTQTPSHQVTQMGQEVILRCVPISNHLYFYWYRQILGQKVEFLVSFYNNEISEKSEIFDDQFSVERPDGSNFTLKIRSTKLEDSAMYFCATRQSYEQYFGPGTRLTVT.

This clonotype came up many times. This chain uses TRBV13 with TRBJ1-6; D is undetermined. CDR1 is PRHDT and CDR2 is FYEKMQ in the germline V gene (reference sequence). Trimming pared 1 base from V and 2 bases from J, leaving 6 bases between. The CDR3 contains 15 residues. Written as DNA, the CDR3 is TGTGCCAGCAGCTTAGAGGGTACCTATAATTCACCCCTCCACTTT. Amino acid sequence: CASSLEGTYNSPLHF.

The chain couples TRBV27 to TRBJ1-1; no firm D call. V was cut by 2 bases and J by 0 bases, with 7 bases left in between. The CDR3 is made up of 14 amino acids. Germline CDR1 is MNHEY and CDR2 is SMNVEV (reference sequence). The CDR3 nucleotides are TGTGCCAGCAGTTTAAGGGAAATGAACACTGAAGCTTTCTTT. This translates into CASSLREMNTEAFF.

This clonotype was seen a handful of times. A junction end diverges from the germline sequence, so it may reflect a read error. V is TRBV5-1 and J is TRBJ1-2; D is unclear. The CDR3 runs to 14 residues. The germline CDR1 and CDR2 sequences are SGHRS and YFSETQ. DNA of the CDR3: TGCGCCCGCAGCCAAGTTAGGGAGAACTATGGCTACACCTTC. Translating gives CARSQVRENYGYTF.

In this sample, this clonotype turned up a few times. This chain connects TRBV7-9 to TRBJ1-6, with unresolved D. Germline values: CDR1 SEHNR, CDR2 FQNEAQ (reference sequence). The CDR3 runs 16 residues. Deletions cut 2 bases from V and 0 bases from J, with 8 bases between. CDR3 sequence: CASSLSQSSYNSPLHF. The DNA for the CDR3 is TGTGCCAGCAGCTTATCCCAGAGCTCCTATAATTCACCCCTCCACTTT.

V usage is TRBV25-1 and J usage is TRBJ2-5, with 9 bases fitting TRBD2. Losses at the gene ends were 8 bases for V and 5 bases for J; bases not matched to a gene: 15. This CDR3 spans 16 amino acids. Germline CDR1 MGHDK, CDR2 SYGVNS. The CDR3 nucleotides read TGTGCCAGCGTTGTTGGTAGCGGGGGCCACCTTGAGACCCAGTACTTC. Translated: CASVVGSGGHLETQYF.

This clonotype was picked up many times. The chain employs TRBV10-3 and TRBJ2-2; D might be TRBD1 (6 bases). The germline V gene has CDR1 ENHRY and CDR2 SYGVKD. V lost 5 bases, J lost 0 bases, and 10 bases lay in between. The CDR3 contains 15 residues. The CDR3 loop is CAISLDSSNTGELFF. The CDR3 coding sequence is TGTGCCATCAGTTTGGACAGTTCGAACACCGGGGAGCTGTTTTTT.

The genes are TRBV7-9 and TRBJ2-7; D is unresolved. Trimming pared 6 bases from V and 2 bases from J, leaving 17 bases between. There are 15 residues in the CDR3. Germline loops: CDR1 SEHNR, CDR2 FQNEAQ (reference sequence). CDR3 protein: CASRYSGGSPYEQYF. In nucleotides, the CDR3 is TGTGCCAGCAGGTACTCAGGCGGTAGCCCCTACGAGCAGTACTTC.

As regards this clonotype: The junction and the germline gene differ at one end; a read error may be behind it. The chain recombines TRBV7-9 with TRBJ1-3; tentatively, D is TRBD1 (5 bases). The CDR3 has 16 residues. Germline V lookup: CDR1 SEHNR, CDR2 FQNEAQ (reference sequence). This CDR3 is CASSQDLGDSGDTIYF. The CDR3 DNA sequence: TGCGCCAGCAGCCAAGATCTGGGGGACTCTGGAGACACCATATATTTT.

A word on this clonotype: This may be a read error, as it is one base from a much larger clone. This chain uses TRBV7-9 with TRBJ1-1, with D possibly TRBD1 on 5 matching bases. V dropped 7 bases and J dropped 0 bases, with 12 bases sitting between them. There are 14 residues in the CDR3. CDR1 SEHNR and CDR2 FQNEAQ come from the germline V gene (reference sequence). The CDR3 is CASKSGRVNTEAFF. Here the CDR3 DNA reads TGTGCCAGCAAATCAGGGCGGGTGAACACTGAAGCTTTCTTT. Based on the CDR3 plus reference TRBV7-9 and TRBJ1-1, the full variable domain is DTGVSQNPRHKITKRGQNVTFRCDPISEHNRLYWYRQTLGQGPEFLTYFQNEAQLEKSRLLSDRFSAERPKGSFSTLEIQRTEQGDSAMYLCASKSGRVNTEAFFGQGTRLTVV.

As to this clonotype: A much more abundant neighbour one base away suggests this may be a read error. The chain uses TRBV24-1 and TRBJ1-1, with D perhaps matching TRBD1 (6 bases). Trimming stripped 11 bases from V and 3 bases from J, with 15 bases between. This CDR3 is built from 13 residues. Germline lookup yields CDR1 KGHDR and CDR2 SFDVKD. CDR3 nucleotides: TGTGCCATCAGCAGAAACAGGGACACTGAAGCTTTCTTT. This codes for CAISRNRDTEAFF.

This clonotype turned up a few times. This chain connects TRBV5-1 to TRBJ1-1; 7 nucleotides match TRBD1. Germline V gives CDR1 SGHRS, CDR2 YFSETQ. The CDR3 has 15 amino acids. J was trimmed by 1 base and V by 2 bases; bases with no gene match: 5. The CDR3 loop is CASSFPDRANTEAFF. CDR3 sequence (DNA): TGCGCCAGCAGCTTTCCCGACAGGGCGAACACTGAAGCTTTCTTT.

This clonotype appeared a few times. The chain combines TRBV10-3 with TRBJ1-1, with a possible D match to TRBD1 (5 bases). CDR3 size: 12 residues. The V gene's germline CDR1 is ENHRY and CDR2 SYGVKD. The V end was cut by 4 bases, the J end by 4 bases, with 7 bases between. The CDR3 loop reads CAISVRATEAFF. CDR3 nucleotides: TGTGCCATCAGTGTCAGGGCCACTGAAGCTTTCTTT.

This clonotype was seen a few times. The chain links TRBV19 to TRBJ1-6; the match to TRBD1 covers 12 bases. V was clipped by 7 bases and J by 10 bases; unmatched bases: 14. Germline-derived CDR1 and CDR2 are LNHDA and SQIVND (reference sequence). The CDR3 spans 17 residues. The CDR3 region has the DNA TGTGCCAGTACCGCGGGACAGGGGGCGTTTTTCTGGTCACCCCTCCACTTT. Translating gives CASTAGQGAFFWSPLHF.